This TCR beta chain was identified in a study of blood T cells in healthy people across ages. Through a sample-barcoded 5' primer and a J-beta primer mix, a second PCR was run for roughly 6 to 11 cycles. Via MiXCR, TCRdb re-called the 5' RACE reads, giving one row per CDR3 protein. The repertoire consists of fewer than 900,000 distinct CDR3 sequences, with approximately 39% occurring once and the leading ten covering 20% to 25%. A few counts support this clonotype. Trimming removed 1 base from V and 7 bases from J, with 22 bases in between. The CDR3 is made up of 17 amino acids. CDR1 and CDR2 from the germline V gene are LGHDT and YNNKEL (reference sequence). Peripheral blood was drawn, around 9.5 milliliters per donor.

The sample taken for sequencing was blood. V usage is TRBV3-1 and J usage is TRBJ1-2; unclear D gene. The receptor was isolated from a woman aged 60-70 years in good health. CDR3 nucleotides: TGTGCCAGCAGCCAAGCAACACTCAGGAACCCCACGGGTGGCTACACCTTC. The encoded protein is CASSQATLRNPTGGYTF. The full variable domain, its missing parts supplied by reference TRBV3-1 and TRBJ1-2, is DTAVSQTPKYLVTQMGNDKSIKCEQNLGHDTMYWYKQDSKKFLKIMFSYNNKELIINETVPNRFSPKSPDKAHLNLHINSLELGDSAVYFCASSQATLRNPTGGYTFGSGTRLTVV.